This T cell receptor beta chain was captured in a study of CD8+CD57+ T cells in acquired aplastic anemia. Across the whole study: As sequenced from healthy donors, CD4+ cells averaged about 10 million reads.

Findings of the study overall: About 28 sequences, all CD8+ CDR3, were shared between patients and controls.

CDR3 and TCR beta VDJ profiling relied on a genomic DNA template. TCRdb passed the reads through MiXCR, listing each CDR3 protein once. This sample has about 160,000 distinct CDR3 sequences, with 35% to 55% found just once. The table lists this clonotype with a few counts. Its antigen is still unknown. The CDR3 has 16 amino acids. V shed 3 bases and J 0 bases; nucleotides not matched to a gene: 7. CDR1 SGHKS and CDR2 YYEKEE come from the germline V gene (reference sequence). The source material was sorted CD4+, CD8+, or CD8+CD57+ T cells (not recorded which) from PBMCs. The chain has TRBV5-5 and TRBJ2-7; 9 bases match TRBD1. The sequence was collected from a human donor in good health. CDR3: CASSYYGTGYSYEQYF. The CDR3, as DNA: TGTGCCAGCAGCTACTATGGGACAGGGTACTCCTACGAGCAGTACTTC.